These 24 T cell receptor beta chains were all obtained from the same sample, sequenced in a study of blood T cell repertoires in COVID-19. The assay was immunoSEQ multiplex PCR, and TCRdb's table has in-frame clones only and misses some. The sample has roughly 250,000 clones, approximately 78% seen once. The sample comprised peripheral blood. These receptors were taken from a woman aged 55-70 years with active or convalescent COVID-19.

The chain links TRBV9 to TRBJ2-2; D is ambiguous. Germline assignment: CDR1 SGDLS and CDR2 YYNGEE. The CDR3 covers 14 residues. The V end lost 0 bases, the J end lost 5 bases, and 8 bases lay between the germline ends. CDR3 nucleotides: TGTGCCAGCAGCGTAGCGGAGTTAACCGGGGAGCTGTTTTTT. Translated, it gives CASSVAELTGELFF. Together with reference TRBV9 and TRBJ2-2, the CDR3 gives the full variable domain: DSGVTQTPKHLITATGQRVTLRCSPRSGDLSVYWYQQSLDQGLQFLIQYYNGEERAKGNILERFSAQQFPDLHSELNLSSLELGDSALYFCASSVAELTGELFFGEGSRLTVL.

This chain joins TRBV19 and TRBJ1-1; 11 bases are a match to TRBD1. In germline, CDR1 is LNHDA, CDR2 SQIVND (reference sequence). V gave up 5 bases and J gave up 4 bases; unmatched junction bases: 9. The CDR3 has 16 amino acids. CDR3 protein: CASSHWDRGRGTEAFF. The CDR3 DNA is TGTGCCAGTAGTCATTGGGACAGGGGGAGGGGCACTGAAGCTTTCTTT.

The J gene is TRBJ2-2, the V gene TRBV5-1, with TRBD2 matching 8 bases. The J segment lost 0 bases and the V segment lost 1 base, leaving 5 bases of the junction unmatched. Germline V CDR1 and CDR2: SGHRS, YFSETQ. There are 17 residues in the CDR3. CDR3 sequence: CASSLTSGLSNTGELFF. In nucleotides, the CDR3 is TGCGCCAGCAGCTTGACTAGCGGACTTTCGAACACCGGGGAGCTGTTTTTT.

The chain carries TRBV19 and TRBJ1-2; no clear D gene. The CDR3 sequence is 18 residues long. Looked up from germline, CDR1 is LNHDA and CDR2 is SQIVND (reference sequence). Trimming removed 7 bases from V and 1 base from J, with 25 bases in between. The CDR3 nucleotides are TGTGCCAGTACCGATGGGCCCCCCACACCAAATTTTAACTATGGCTACACCTTC. Translated, it gives CASTDGPPTPNFNYGYTF.

The chain combines TRBV6-5 with TRBJ1-6; TRBD1 matches at 8 bases. In germline, CDR1 is MNHEY, CDR2 SVGAGI. The CDR3 runs 14 residues. V shed 6 bases, J shed 9 bases, and the junction held 7 bases outside the gene matches. CDR3 nucleotides: TGTGCCAGCAGCCTAGGACAGGGAGGTTCACCCCTCCACTTT. Translating gives CASSLGQGGSPLHF.

This CDR3 is CASSDQGNQPQHF. The CDR3 DNA sequence: TGTGCCAGCTCAGACCAGGGCAATCAGCCCCAGCATTTT. The V gene is TRBV18, the J gene TRBJ1-5; D ambiguous. Germline V gene sequence: CDR1 KGHSH, CDR2 LQKENI. V lost 5 bases and J 2 bases, leaving 7 bases between the germline ends. This CDR3 is built from 13 residues.

J is TRBJ1-4 and V is TRBV4-1, with D maybe TRBD1 (6 bases). V lost 5 bases and J lost 7, with 17 bases in between. This CDR3 is 15 amino acids long. The germline V gene has CDR1 MGHRA and CDR2 YSYEKL. The CDR3 DNA follows: TGCGCCAGCAGCAGGGGGGGGGCAGGTTTTGAAAAACTGTTTTTT. Translating gives CASSRGGAGFEKLFF.

The CDR3 sequence: CASSQDRTGVNYGYTF. The CDR3 DNA reads as TGTGCCAGCAGCCAAGATAGGACAGGGGTTAACTATGGCTACACCTTC. The chain is built from TRBV3-1 (or the pseudogene TRBV3-2) and TRBJ1-2; 9 positions match TRBD1. This CDR3 has 16 amino acids. V shed 0 bases, J shed 1 base, and the junction held 3 bases outside the gene matches. The germline V gene has CDR1 LGHDT and CDR2 YNNKEL (reference sequence).

A single count supports this clone. The chain uses TRBV4-2 and TRBJ2-1; 7 bases line up with TRBD2. J was trimmed by 8 bases and V by 5 bases; bases with no gene match: 15. CDR3 length: 16 residues. Germline CDR1 and CDR2: LGHNA and YNFKEQ. CDR3 residues: CASSYTLGPRGDEQFF. In DNA, the CDR3 is TGTGCCAGCAGCTACACTCTAGGGCCCCGGGGGGATGAGCAGTTCTTC.

The rearrangement links TRBV7-8 to TRBJ2-7; no reliable D call. The V end lost 0 bases, the J end lost 4 bases, and 10 bases lay between the germline ends. Germline V lookup: CDR1 SGHVS, CDR2 FQNEAQ. The CDR3 is 14 residues long. The CDR3 sequence: CASSLALESYEQYF. As DNA, the CDR3 is TGTGCCAGCAGCTTAGCGCTCGAGAGTTACGAGCAGTACTTC.

The chain has TRBV14 and TRBJ2-7; tentatively, D is TRBD2 (7 bases). CDR3 size: 18 residues. The germline V gene has CDR1 SGHDN and CDR2 FVKESK. V was shortened by 3 bases and J by 6 bases, with 27 bases between the two germline ends. The CDR3 DNA follows: TGTGCCAGCAGCCAGGTTCGATCAATGGGGGGGCCTCCCTCCGAGCAGTACTTC. Encoded protein: CASSQVRSMGGPPSEQYF.

V gene TRBV7-2 combines with J gene TRBJ1-2, with 7 bases matching TRBD1. Germline V gives CDR1 SGHTA, CDR2 FQGNSA. This CDR3 comprises 15 residues. The ends lost 0 bases at V and 4 bases at J; junction bases unmatched: 5. The CDR3 region has the DNA TGTGCCAGCAGCTTAGCGGAGGGGGCTAGCTATGGCTACACCTTC. Protein: CASSLAEGASYGYTF.

The gene calls are TRBV27 and TRBJ1-3, with unresolved D. The V gene lost 5 bases and the J gene lost 0 bases, with 5 bases spanning the gap. The CDR3 length is 13 residues. Germline assignment: CDR1 MNHEY and CDR2 SMNVEV (reference sequence). CDR3 nucleotides: TGTGCCAGCAGTCCCTACTCTGGAAACACCATATATTTT. This gives the protein CASSPYSGNTIYF.

This chain joins TRBV5-1 and TRBJ2-3, with 7 bases aligning to TRBD1. V was pared by 1 base and J by 2 bases, with 7 bases of the junction left unmatched. Germline lookup yields CDR1 SGHRS and CDR2 YFSETQ. CDR3 length: 16 residues. The CDR3 region is CASSLIQGTDTDTQYF. As DNA, the CDR3 is TGCGCCAGCAGCTTGATACAAGGGACAGACACAGATACGCAGTATTTT.

CDR3 DNA sequence: TGTGCCAGCAGCCCCGACAGGGGGCTGTATGAGCAGTTCTTC. It specifies CASSPDRGLYEQFF. The chain joins TRBV7-3 to TRBJ2-1, with 10 bases aligning to TRBD1. The germline V gene encodes CDR1 SGHTA and CDR2 FQGTGA. This CDR3 comprises 14 residues. The junction had 6 bases not matched to a gene; V was cut back by 5 bases and J by 8 bases.

In regard to this clone: Other DNA sequences of this sample code for an identical CDR3. This chain uses TRBV5-1 with TRBJ1-2, with D perhaps TRBD1 (6 bases). The CDR3 is 14 amino acids. The V and J ends lost 0 bases and 4 bases respectively, with 10 bases between them. In germline, CDR1 is SGHRS, CDR2 YFSETQ. The CDR3 sequence is CASSLEGRGYGYTF. In nucleotides, the CDR3 is TGCGCCAGCAGCTTGGAAGGCAGGGGCTATGGCTACACCTTC. The variable domain in full, with the rest retrieved from reference TRBV5-1 and TRBJ1-2, is KAGVTQTPRYLIKTRGQQVTLSCSPISGHRSVSWYQQTPGQGLQFLFEYFSETQRNKGNFPGRFSGRQFSNSRSEMNVSTLELGDSALYLCASSLEGRGYGYTFGSGTRLTVV.

The chain recombines TRBV11-3 with TRBJ2-1; 14 bases line up with TRBD2. The V gene's germline CDR1 is SGHNT and CDR2 YENEEA. Unmatched junction bases numbered 10, after V lost 0 bases and J lost 0 bases. This CDR3 has 21 amino acids. CDR3 nucleotides: TGTGCCAGCAGCTTAGAGGGACCGACTAGCGGGGGGGCCGGCTCCTACAATGAGCAGTTCTTC. Encoded protein: CASSLEGPTSGGAGSYNEQFF. The entire variable domain, with the rest obtained from reference TRBV11-3 and TRBJ2-1, is as follows: EAGVVQSPRYKIIEKKQPVAFWCNPISGHNTLYWYLQNLGQGPELLIRYENEEAVDDSQLPKDRFSAERLKGVDSTLKIQPAELGDSAVYLCASSLEGPTSGGAGSYNEQFFGPGTRLTVL.

This chain joins TRBV2 and TRBJ1-2; a weak D match, TRBD1 (5 bases). Germline loops: CDR1 SNHLY, CDR2 FYNNEI. The CDR3 is 14 amino acids. The V end lost 1 base, the J end lost 5 bases, and 11 bases lay between the germline ends. This chain's CDR3 is CASSEDQGTYGYTF. The CDR3 DNA is TGTGCCAGCAGTGAAGACCAGGGAACTTATGGCTACACCTTC.

The gene calls are TRBV18 and TRBJ1-5, with D possibly matching TRBD1 (6 bases). This CDR3 spans 15 amino acids. Deletions cut 2 bases from V and 8 bases from J, with 16 bases between. CDR1 KGHSH and CDR2 LQKENI come from the germline V gene. The CDR3 coding sequence is TGTGCCAGCTCACCAGTGACAGGCGTAAGGGAGCCCCAGCATTTT. Translated: CASSPVTGVREPQHF.

This rearrangement joins TRBV9 to TRBJ1-6, with D maybe TRBD1 (6 bases). CDR1 is SGDLS, CDR2 YYNGEE, per germline. This CDR3 has 16 residues. Trimming took off 0 bases at V and 7 bases at J, with 14 bases between the two ends. The CDR3 sequence is CASSVAGGGRNSPLHF. CDR3 bases: TGTGCCAGCAGCGTAGCTGGGGGGGGCAGGAATTCACCCCTCCACTTT.

This clone has more than one count but fewer than ten. The chain uses TRBV7-8 and TRBJ1-6; 10 nucleotides line up with TRBD1. Germline V gives CDR1 SGHVS, CDR2 FQNEAQ. V lost 1 base, J lost 6 bases, and 6 bases stayed unmatched. The CDR3 runs 17 residues. CDR3 amino acids: CASSLVGQGFRNSPLHF. CDR3 in DNA: TGTGCCAGCAGCTTAGTGGGACAGGGGTTTCGTAATTCACCCCTCCACTTT.

V and J are TRBV15 and TRBJ1-1; D is unresolved. CDR1 and CDR2 (germline): LNHNV, YYDKDF (reference sequence). The CDR3 contains 15 residues. The V and J ends lost 1 base and 0 bases respectively, with 9 bases between them. Written as DNA, the CDR3 is TGTGCCACCAGCAGAGGTTCAGGAATGAACACTGAAGCTTTCTTT. Its protein product is CATSRGSGMNTEAFF.

The rearrangement links TRBV6-6 to TRBJ1-3; TRBD1 aligns across 7 bases. The CDR3 totals 12 residues. With V trimmed by 11 bases and J by 4 bases, 5 bases remained unmatched. Germline V gene lookup returns CDR1 MNHNY and CDR2 SVGAGI (reference sequence). CDR3 amino acids: CACGQAGNTIYF. CDR3 nucleotides: TGTGCCTGTGGACAGGCCGGAAACACCATATATTTT.

This chain connects TRBV7-9 to TRBJ2-7; possible D gene TRBD1, 5 bases. The V end lost 3 bases, the J end lost 1 base, and 7 bases lay between the germline ends. This CDR3 has 13 amino acids. The germline CDR1 and CDR2 sequences are SEHNR and FQNEAQ (reference sequence). The CDR3 is CASSFGQSYEQYF. The CDR3 DNA is TGTGCCAGCAGCTTCGGACAATCCTACGAGCAGTACTTC.